The T cell receptor (beta chain) under discussion was sequenced for a study of naive and memory T cell subsets. CD45RA-CD27- cells were effector memory; CD45RA+CD27- cells were EMRA. Germline V gene lookup returns CDR1 SGHTA and CDR2 FQGNSA. V was pared by 0 bases and J by 5 bases, with 8 bases between. The CDR3 sequence is 13 residues long. On this clonotype itself: What it binds is not known.

General study findings and limits: TCR abundance followed a power law differing between naive and memory subsets. Gini index rose across naive, CM, EM and EMRA in CD4 and CD8.

Both TRBC1 and TRBC2 were covered by a beta constant-region primer of two equimolar oligonucleotides. An oligonucleotide with the SP2 primer and a 12-nucleotide UMI was ligated to the cDNA 3' end. MiXCR was run by TCRdb on the UMI-ligation and nested PCR reads, yielding one entry per CDR3 protein. The sample shows around 40,000 distinct CDR3 sequences, less than 15% of them seen only once. This chain joins TRBV7-2 and TRBJ2-7; D remains unclear. The sequencing input was effector memory CD4+ T cells from blood. Stated subset: effector memory, CD45RA- CD27-. The TCR originated in a human donor in good health. CDR3 residues: CASSLAPANEQYF. CDR3 DNA sequence: TGTGCCAGCAGCTTAGCGCCGGCAAACGAGCAGTACTTC.